These 8 T cell receptor beta chains came from one sample sequenced in a study of blood T cell repertoires in COVID-19. Data came from immunoSEQ multiplex PCR; TCRdb stores just in-frame clones and leaves some out. The sample lists more than 110,000 clones, less than 90% seen once, with approximately 5% in the top ten. The sample was PBMCs or T cells enriched from blood (not recorded which). The source of these receptors is a man aged 35 to 55 with acute COVID-19.

In its sample, this clone was seen a few times. The genes are TRBV30 and TRBJ1-6; D not resolved. The length of the CDR3 is 15 residues. The germline gives CDR1 GTSNPN, CDR2 SVGIG (reference sequence). Trimming cost V 5 bases and J 7 bases, with 18 bases left between them. The CDR3 spells CAWAYEGSTNSPLHF. The CDR3 DNA reads TGTGCCTGGGCCTATGAGGGCAGCACAAATTCACCCCTCCACTTT.

For the CDR3, the DNA is TGTGCCAGCCGGGACAGGTACCAAGAGACCCAGTACTTC. This sequence encodes CASRDRYQETQYF. J is TRBJ2-5 and V is TRBV19; TRBD1 matches at 8 bases. CDR1 LNHDA and CDR2 SQIVND come from the germline V gene (reference sequence). This CDR3 has 13 amino acids. With 9 bases clipped from V and 0 bases from J, the junction kept 3 bases outside the gene matches.

J is TRBJ1-1 and V is TRBV12-1; the table's D gene call, TRBD1, was not cross checked with the DNA. TRBV12-1 is reported as a pseudogene. The CDR3 totals 14 residues. CDR3 bases: TGTGCCAGCAGTTACTCAGGGAAGAACACTGAAGCTTTCTTT. It translates to CASSYSGKNTEAFF.

CDR3 bases: TGTGCCAGCGGGAGGGACACGAGCTCTGGAAACACCATATATTTT. Amino acid sequence: CASGRDTSSGNTIYF. The chain combines TRBV7-2 with TRBJ1-3, with D tentatively TRBD1 (6 bases). There are 15 residues in the CDR3. V shed 8 bases and J shed 0 bases, with 14 bases lying between them. The germline V gene has CDR1 SGHTA and CDR2 FQGNSA.

The V gene is TRBV28, the J gene TRBJ2-7, with TRBD2 matching over 11 bases. The germline gives CDR1 MDHEN, CDR2 SYDVKM. This CDR3 contains 16 residues. The ends lost 0 bases at V and 1 base at J; junction bases unmatched: 2. DNA for the CDR3: TGTGCCAGCAGTTTATGGACTAGCGGGGCTTCCTACGAGCAGTACTTC. Protein product: CASSLWTSGASYEQYF.

This clone came up once. This chain joins TRBV5-1 and TRBJ2-2; 7 positions match TRBD2. From germline, CDR1 is SGHRS and CDR2 YFSETQ. The ends lost 3 bases at V and 7 bases at J; junction bases unmatched: 3. The CDR3 totals 13 residues. Here the CDR3 reads CASSWEGVGELFF. The CDR3 DNA is TGCGCCAGCAGCTGGGAGGGCGTCGGGGAGCTGTTTTTT. Using reference TRBV5-1 and TRBJ2-2 for the parts outside the CDR3, the full variable domain is KAGVTQTPRYLIKTRGQQVTLSCSPISGHRSVSWYQQTPGQGLQFLFEYFSETQRNKGNFPGRFSGRQFSNSRSEMNVSTLELGDSALYLCASSWEGVGELFFGEGSRLTVL.

The sample holds a few counts of this clone. This chain joins TRBV9 and TRBJ1-3; D not certain. Trimming stripped 0 bases from V and 1 base from J, with 5 bases between. The CDR3 has 14 residues. Germline lookup yields CDR1 SGDLS and CDR2 YYNGEE. CDR3 region: CASSVAVSGNTIYF. The DNA for the CDR3 is TGTGCCAGCAGCGTAGCAGTATCTGGAAACACCATATATTTT.

The chain has TRBV19 and TRBJ2-7; weak D call: TRBD1 (6 bases). V was shortened by 6 bases and J by 9 bases, with 15 bases between the two germline ends. The CDR3 consists of 12 residues. The germline V gene has CDR1 LNHDA and CDR2 SQIVND (reference sequence). The CDR3 DNA reads TGTGCCAGTAGGGACAGTAGCCTCGGGCAGTACTTC. Residues: CASRDSSLGQYF.